These T cell receptor beta chains were read from a single sample in a study of radiation and T cells in renal cell carcinoma. The protocol was immunoSEQ multiplex PCR, while the TCRdb copy is restricted to in-frame clones and leaves out a portion. The sample holds some 150,000 clones, 75% to 90% seen once. Sample: blood, taken from a patient whose treatment included radiotherapy and nephrectomy. The receptors derive from a woman aged 50 to 65 with renal cell carcinoma. The CDR3 runs from the conserved cysteine through the conserved F or W.

j_gene	v_gene	CDR3aa
TRBJ2-7	TRBV11-2	CASSLQGLAAGEQYF
TRBJ2-7	TRBV6-6	CASTSGQSYEQYF
TRBJ2-5	TRBV19	CATSQRVQETQYF
TRBJ2-7	TRBV7-2	CASSQGQVYEQYF
TRBJ1-1	TRBV19	CASSKDFRTEAFF
TRBJ1-1	TRBV4-2	CASSQVVGTEAFF
TRBJ2-3	TRBV19	CASRSTDTQYF
TRBJ1-4	TRBV18	CASSPGTGHEKLFF
TRBJ1-2	TRBV2	CASSSPYGYTF
TRBJ1-1	TRBV11-2	CASSLGRGSTEAFF
TRBJ2-3	TRBV4-2	CASTGMTSGRTDTQYF
TRBJ2-7	TRBV6-5	CASTRGSSGEQYF
TRBJ2-7	TRBV27	CASSLGLARGLEQYF
TRBJ1-4	TRBV28	CASQAWTGTNEKLFF
TRBJ1-1	TRBV18	CASSPAGAMDEAFF
TRBJ1-5	TRBV19	CASSTLDRGISNQPQHF